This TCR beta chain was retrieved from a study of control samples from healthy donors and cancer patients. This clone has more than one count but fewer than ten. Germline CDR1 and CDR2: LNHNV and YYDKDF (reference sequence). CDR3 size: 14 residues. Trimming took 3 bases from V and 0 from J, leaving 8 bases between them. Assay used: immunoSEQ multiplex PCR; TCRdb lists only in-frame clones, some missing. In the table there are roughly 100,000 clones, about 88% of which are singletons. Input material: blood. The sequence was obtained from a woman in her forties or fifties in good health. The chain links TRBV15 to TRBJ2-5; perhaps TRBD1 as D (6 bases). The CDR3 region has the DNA TGTGCCACCAGCAGGGACAGACACCAAGAGACCCAGTACTTC. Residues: CATSRDRHQETQYF.